The 5 T cell receptor beta chains reported below all come from one sample, sequenced in a study of graft-versus-host responses after intestinal transplantation. TCRdb's copy holds only in-frame clones and misses some; the assay was immunoSEQ multiplex PCR. The sample consists of approximately 24,000 clones, approximately 96% of them appearing once. The input for sequencing was PBMCs, taken approximately 32 days after intestinal transplant. All receptors come from a human patient who received an intestinal transplant, so some T cells may come from the graft donor.

This sequence joins TRBV6-5 and TRBJ1-1; D gene uncertain. Per the germline V gene, CDR1 is MNHEY and CDR2 is SVGAGI. Trimming left V 0 bases short and J 0 bases short, with 11 bases between. This CDR3 region has 16 residues. The CDR3 bases are TGTGCCAGCAGTTACTCGATAGCAGACATGAACACTGAAGCTTTCTTT. Translating it yields CASSYSIADMNTEAFF.

The CDR3 DNA sequence: TGTGCCAGCAGTGGGGCCCTCCTCGAGCAGTTCTTC. This encodes CASSGALLEQFF. This chain connects TRBV28 to TRBJ2-1; tentatively, D is TRBD1 (5 bases). CDR3 length: 12 amino acids. Germline CDR1 and CDR2: MDHEN and SYDVKM. The V gene lost 5 bases and the J gene lost 10 bases, with 12 bases spanning the gap.

The V and J genes are TRBV27 and TRBJ1-1; D ambiguous. V was trimmed by 6 bases and J by 0 bases, leaving 11 bases between them. The CDR3 covers 14 residues. Germline-derived CDR1 and CDR2 are MNHEY and SMNVEV (reference sequence). Written as DNA, the CDR3 is TGTGCCAGCAGGGGTACGGCCCTGAACACTGAAGCTTTCTTT. It codes for CASRGTALNTEAFF.

The chain links TRBV6-6 to TRBJ2-1; tentatively, D is TRBD1 (6 bases). V was shortened by 6 bases and J by 5 bases, with 11 bases between the two germline ends. CDR1 and CDR2 from the germline V gene are MNHNY and SVGAGI (reference sequence). CDR3 length: 13 amino acids. Here the CDR3 DNA reads TGTGCCAGCAGGGACAGCCTGAACAATGAGCAGTTCTTC. This encodes CASRDSLNNEQFF.

The rearrangement joins TRBV30 to TRBJ1-3, with a weak D call TRBD1 (5 bases). This CDR3 contains 12 residues. Trimming removed 5 bases from V and 3 bases from J, with 8 bases in between. Germline values: CDR1 GTSNPN, CDR2 SVGIG (reference sequence). The CDR3 DNA is TGTGCCTGGGGACATATTGGAAACACCATATATTTT. It codes for CAWGHIGNTIYF.